Presented here are 16 T cell receptor beta chains from one specimen sequenced in a study of T-cell memory formation after mild COVID-19. TCRdb re-analysed the 5' RACE reads in MiXCR, keeping a single row per CDR3 protein. The sample contains roughly 50,000 distinct CDR3 sequences, 12% of which appear only once. The sample was PBMCs or a T cell subset sorted from them (not recorded which). These receptors were obtained from a man aged 18-30 years who had mild COVID-19 (a few samples of this study predate the infection). Cell type and time point are not known.

This clonotype was recorded many times. The gene calls are TRBV5-1 and TRBJ1-1; D is undetermined. This CDR3 has 14 amino acids. Trimming took 1 base from V and 1 from J, leaving 8 bases between them. Germline CDR1 SGHRS, CDR2 YFSETQ. CDR3 protein: CASSLITENTEAFF. The CDR3, as DNA: TGCGCCAGCAGCTTGATAACAGAGAACACTGAAGCTTTCTTT.

This chain uses TRBV7-9 with TRBJ1-5; D unresolved. V was cut by 5 bases and J by 6 bases, with 14 bases left in between. The germline V gene has CDR1 SEHNR and CDR2 FQNEAQ (reference sequence). The CDR3 loop spans 14 amino acids. The CDR3 loop reads CASSPRGVSQPQHF. In DNA form, the CDR3 reads TGTGCCAGCAGCCCGCGGGGAGTGAGTCAGCCCCAGCATTTT.

V and J are TRBV12-3 or TRBV12-4 and TRBJ2-3; 7 positions agree with TRBD1. The CDR3 contains 14 residues. V was clipped by 5 bases and J by 2 bases; unmatched bases: 4. CDR3 region: CASSPGTVTDTQYF. CDR3 in DNA: TGTGCCAGCAGTCCTGGGACAGTCACAGATACGCAGTATTTT.

This clonotype was counted between two and nine times. The gene calls are TRBV4-1 and TRBJ1-5, with 8 bases matching TRBD1. CDR1 MGHRA and CDR2 YSYEKL come from the germline V gene. The length of the CDR3 is 15 residues. After removal of 4 bases from V and 7 bases from J, the junction contained 9 bases not matched to a gene. CDR3 amino acids: CASSLTQGAGQPQHF. For the CDR3, the DNA is TGCGCCAGCAGCCTAACCCAGGGGGCTGGGCAGCCCCAGCATTTT.

This clonotype was detected many times. The rearrangement joins TRBV12-3 or TRBV12-4 to TRBJ2-3; the D gene is possibly TRBD2 (5 bases). The CDR3 runs 15 residues. The ends were cut back, 3 bases at V and 3 bases at J, with 13 bases in the middle. CDR3 residues: CASSLVGTRTDTQYF. CDR3 sequence (DNA): TGTGCCAGCAGTTTGGTCGGTACTAGGACAGATACGCAGTATTTT.

Remarks on this clonotype: This may be a read error, as it is one base from a much larger clone. V gene TRBV7-2 combines with J gene TRBJ2-1; 9 bases are shared with TRBD2. CDR3 length equals 16 residues. CDR1 is SGHTA and CDR2 is FQGNSA in the germline V gene. CDR3 sequence reads: CDSSFAAGLAYNEQFF. The CDR3 DNA is TGTGACAGCAGCTTCGCCGCGGGACTAGCTTACAATGAGCAGTTCTTC.

This clonotype has a handful of counts. V is TRBV9 and J is TRBJ2-1; 7 bases are shared with TRBD2. The germline V gene encodes CDR1 SGDLS and CDR2 YYNGEE. V was clipped by 7 bases and J by 7 bases; unmatched bases: 14. The CDR3 is 15 amino acids. The CDR3 coding sequence is TGTGCCAGCGGCCCGAGGTCTAGCGGCCGAAATGAGCAGTTCTTC. It translates to CASGPRSSGRNEQFF.

This chain joins TRBV10-3 and TRBJ2-6; 7 nucleotides align to TRBD1. Trimming at V came to 5 bases and at J to 0 bases, leaving 16 bases not matched to a gene. The CDR3 totals 20 residues. CDR1 and CDR2 from the germline V gene are ENHRY and SYGVKD. CDR3 nucleotide sequence: TGTGCCATCAGTCCCGGGACAGTCTCAACTTATCTCTCTGGGGCCAACGTCCTGACTTTC. It translates to CAISPGTVSTYLSGANVLTF.

The V gene is TRBV28, the J gene TRBJ2-1, with D perhaps matching TRBD2 (6 bases). Germline CDR1 MDHEN, CDR2 SYDVKM. V was trimmed by 8 bases and J by 3 bases, leaving 17 bases between them. The CDR3 runs 15 residues. CDR3 bases: TGTGCCAGCTGGGGGGATCGAAAACTCTACAATGAGCAGTTCTTC. Its protein product is CASWGDRKLYNEQFF.

The J gene is TRBJ2-5, the V gene TRBV6-4; 12 nucleotides match TRBD1. Germline values: CDR1 MRHNA, CDR2 SNTAGT. CDR3 length: 15 amino acids. The V segment lost 3 bases and the J segment 4 bases; nucleotides outside the gene matches: 3. Here the CDR3 reads CASSDGTGGRETQYF. The CDR3, as DNA: TGTGCCAGCAGTGATGGGACAGGGGGCCGAGAGACCCAGTACTTC.

This clonotype came up many times. The chain employs TRBV4-2 and TRBJ2-7, with D possibly TRBD2 on 6 matching bases. There are 14 residues in the CDR3. The germline CDR1 and CDR2 sequences are LGHNA and YNFKEQ. The ends were cut back, 1 base at V and 5 bases at J, with 12 bases in the middle. The CDR3 DNA follows: TGTGCCAGCAGCCAAGCCCCTCGCGGGGACGAGCAGTACTTC. Its translation: CASSQAPRGDEQYF.

This chain connects TRBV7-2 to TRBJ2-1; TRBD1 matches at 9 bases. V lost 5 bases, J lost 15 bases, and 8 bases stayed unmatched. The CDR3 extends over 12 amino acids. CDR1 SGHTA and CDR2 FQGNSA come from the germline V gene. Here the CDR3 DNA reads TGTGCCAGCAGCCGGGACAGGGCAGAACTGTTCTTC. Encoded protein: CASSRDRAELFF.

This clonotype was counted at least ten times. The chain recombines TRBV7-3 with TRBJ2-3; 9 nucleotides align to TRBD1. Germline CDR1 is SGHTA and CDR2 is FQGTGA. The V segment lost 3 bases and the J segment 3 bases; nucleotides outside the gene matches: 4. The CDR3 is 15 residues long. Written as DNA, the CDR3 is TGTGCCAGCAGCTTGACAGGGGGTGGTACAGATACGCAGTATTTT. Encoded protein: CASSLTGGGTDTQYF.

This clonotype appeared many times. This rearrangement joins TRBV11-2 to TRBJ2-1; 11 nucleotides match TRBD1. Germline-derived CDR1 and CDR2 are SGHAT and FQNNGV. V lost 6 bases and J lost 4; bases outside the gene matches: 11. The CDR3 is made up of 17 amino acids. CDR3 nucleotides: TGTGCCAGCAGAGTTGGGGGGACAGGGGGGGATTACAATGAGCAGTTCTTC. This codes for CASRVGGTGGDYNEQFF.

Here the CDR3 reads CASSLGLPTDTQYF. The CDR3 nucleotides read TGTGCCAGCAGCTTAGGTCTGCCGACAGATACGCAGTATTTT. The chain uses TRBV7-6 and TRBJ2-3, with D hard to call. Germline V gene sequence: CDR1 SGHVS, CDR2 FNYEAQ. This CDR3 region has 14 residues. V shed 1 base and J shed 3 bases, with 8 bases lying between them. The complete variable domain, with remaining parts taken from reference TRBV7-6 and TRBJ2-3, reads GAGVSQSPRYKVTKRGQDVALRCDPISGHVSLYWYRQALGQGPEFLTYFNYEAQQDKSGLPNDRFSAERPEGSISTLTIQRTEQRDSAMYRCASSLGLPTDTQYFGPGTRLTVL.

The chain uses TRBV12-3 or TRBV12-4 and TRBJ1-5; 7 nucleotides match TRBD1. The junction had 6 bases not matched to a gene; V was cut back by 3 bases and J by 7 bases. The CDR3 has 14 residues. The CDR3 DNA follows: TGTGCCAGCAGTTTCCGGCAGGGGGGACAGCCCCAGCATTTT. Amino acids: CASSFRQGGQPQHF.